These T cell receptor beta chains were read from a single sample in a study of vaccination and CD4 T cells after COVID-19. Their specific antigens are unknown. TCRdb redid the calling of the PCR reads with MiXCR, one entry per CDR3 protein. The sample includes around 20,000 distinct CDR3 sequences, approximately 49% of them seen just once. Material for sequencing was CD4+ T cells from blood, cultured in vitro. Receptor source: a human donor who had recovered from COVID-19. CDR3s include the opening cysteine and the closing phenylalanine or tryptophan. The D gene is left open where the match is weak. Size is omitted from some rows. Given values are once, few, many or a class for expanded clones.

d_gene: TRBD1
abundance: few
v_gene: TRBV20-1
j_gene: TRBJ1-2
CDR3nt: TGCAGTTGGCAGGGGGACTATGGCTACACCTTC
CDR3aa: CSWQGDYGYTF

d_gene: TRBD1
abundance: -
v_gene: TRBV27
j_gene: TRBJ2-7
CDR3nt: TGTGCCAGCAGTGGGGGTTCCAGGGGGCCCTACGAGCAGTACTTC
CDR3aa: CASSGGSRGPYEQYF

d_gene: -
abundance: -
v_gene: TRBV28
j_gene: TRBJ2-7
CDR3nt: TGTGCCAGCCGGGTCTCCAGCGTTTACGAGCAGTACTTC
CDR3aa: CASRVSSVYEQYF

d_gene: TRBD2
abundance: few
v_gene: TRBV24-1
j_gene: TRBJ2-1
CDR3nt: TGTGCCACGAGCGGGAGGTTGAGCAATGAGCAGTTCTTC
CDR3aa: CATSGRLSNEQFF

d_gene: -
abundance: -
v_gene: TRBV20-1
j_gene: TRBJ1-1
CDR3nt: TGCAGTGCAGTTAGGGCCGAGAACACTGAAGCTTTCTTT
CDR3aa: CSAVRAENTEAFF

d_gene: TRBD1
abundance: few
v_gene: TRBV20-1
j_gene: TRBJ2-3
CDR3nt: TGCAGTGCTAGGCTTTCCCCCACGACAGGGTATAAGGATACGCAGTATTTT
CDR3aa: CSARLSPTTGYKDTQYF

d_gene: -
abundance: -
v_gene: TRBV3-1
j_gene: TRBJ2-1
CDR3nt: TGTGCCAGCAGCCAAGATGGGGCTCCCTACAATGAGCAGTTCTTC
CDR3aa: CASSQDGAPYNEQFF

d_gene: -
abundance: -
v_gene: TRBV24-1
j_gene: TRBJ2-5
CDR3nt: TGTGCCACCAGTGATCCCACAGGGGGGGGAGAGACCCAGTACTTC
CDR3aa: CATSDPTGGGETQYF

d_gene: -
abundance: -
v_gene: TRBV12-3/TRBV12-4
j_gene: TRBJ2-1
CDR3nt: TGTGCCAGCAGTTTACTAGGCCGGGGTGAGCAGTTCTTC
CDR3aa: CASSLLGRGEQFF

d_gene: TRBD1
abundance: few
v_gene: TRBV7-9
j_gene: TRBJ2-3
CDR3nt: TGTGCCAGCAGCCCACAGGGGGAAGAGGATACGCAGTATTTT
CDR3aa: CASSPQGEEDTQYF

d_gene: TRBD1
abundance: -
v_gene: TRBV20-1
j_gene: TRBJ2-2
CDR3nt: TGCAGTGCTAAGACAGGGGGCGGAACCGGGGAGCTGTTTTTT
CDR3aa: CSAKTGGGTGELFF

d_gene: -
abundance: -
v_gene: TRBV6-4
j_gene: TRBJ2-1
CDR3nt: TGTGCCAGCAGTGACCCTGGGCGGGGCTCCGAGCAGTTCTTC
CDR3aa: CASSDPGRGSEQFF

d_gene: -
abundance: few
v_gene: TRBV30
j_gene: TRBJ1-1
CDR3nt: TGTGCCTGGAAAGGGTATTGGACTGAAGCTTTCTTT
CDR3aa: CAWKGYWTEAFF

d_gene: -
abundance: -
v_gene: TRBV5-4
j_gene: TRBJ1-1
CDR3nt: TGTGCCAGCAGCTTTTCGGGGGGCACTGAAGCTTTCTTT
CDR3aa: CASSFSGGTEAFF